The 32 T cell receptor beta chains presented below share a single source sample, sequenced in a study of T cells in Graves' hyperthyroidism and ophthalmopathy. Researchers took RNA transcripts and amplified the TCR beta CDR3 regions from them. The TCR CDR3 first-round RT-PCR relied on the HTBI primer set. TCRdb ran MiXCR on the multiplex PCR reads and lists one entry per CDR3 protein. Here the sample spans more than 600,000 distinct CDR3 sequences, about 15% being singletons. The sequenced sample consisted of blood. All receptors come from a man aged 18 to 29 with Graves' hyperthyroidism.

Many counts were recorded for this clonotype. This chain joins TRBV7-3 and TRBJ2-7, with 11 bases matching TRBD2. The CDR3 is 15 amino acids. The V and J ends lost 4 bases and 3 bases, in that order; junction bases with no gene match: 5. Germline V gives CDR1 SGHTA, CDR2 FQGTGA. DNA of the CDR3: TGTGCCAGCAGCTCACCGACTAGCGGGATCTACGAGCAGTACTTC. Its protein is CASSSPTSGIYEQYF. The full variable domain, completed using reference TRBV7-3 and TRBJ2-7, is GAGVSQTPSNKVTEKGKYVELRCDPISGHTALYWYRQSLGQGPEFLIYFQGTGAADDSGLPNDRFFAVRPEGSVSTLKIQRTERGDSAVYLCASSSPTSGIYEQYFGPGTRLTVT.

This clonotype turned up a few times. V and J are TRBV9 and TRBJ2-7, with 7 bases lining up with TRBD2. V shed 2 bases, J shed 6 bases, and the junction held 11 bases outside the gene matches. The CDR3 runs to 15 residues. Germline CDR1 is SGDLS and CDR2 is YYNGEE. The CDR3 protein is CASSVSSGVLGEQYF. DNA of the CDR3: TGTGCCAGCAGCGTTTCAAGCGGGGTGCTCGGCGAGCAGTACTTC.

This clonotype appeared many times. The chain links TRBV7-8 to TRBJ2-2, with no clear D. Germline assignment: CDR1 SGHVS and CDR2 FQNEAQ. The CDR3 is made up of 15 amino acids. The ends were cut back, 6 bases at V and 2 bases at J, with 13 bases in the middle. For the CDR3, the DNA is TGTGCCAGCAGTTCGCGCCGTTTTAACACCGGGGAGCTGTTTTTT. Translated: CASSSRRFNTGELFF.

For this clonotype: The CDR3 does not end in the conserved phenylalanine or tryptophan, so this is likely a read error. The V call is TRBV7-6, the J call TRBJ2-3; D is undetermined. This CDR3 spans 13 amino acids. Germline CDR1 is SGHVS and CDR2 is FNYEAQ. The ends were cut back, 5 bases at V and 4 bases at J, with 10 bases in the middle. CDR3 protein: CASSQTVPDTQYL. The CDR3 DNA reads TGTGCCAGCAGCCAAACCGTCCCAGATACGCAGTATCTT.

This clonotype has at least ten counts. This chain links TRBV27 with TRBJ2-3; 13 nucleotides line up with TRBD2. The CDR3 has 16 amino acids. V gave up 5 bases and J gave up 2 bases; unmatched junction bases: 4. Per the germline V gene, CDR1 is MNHEY and CDR2 is SMNVEV (reference sequence). The CDR3 loop reads CASSIGTSGVTDTQYF. CDR3 bases: TGTGCCAGCAGTATCGGGACTAGCGGGGTCACAGATACGCAGTATTTT.

This clonotype was seen a handful of times. Here the CDR3 reads CASSFPPGTSGNNEQFF. The CDR3 coding sequence is TGTGCCAGCAGCTTTCCCCCCGGGACTAGCGGTAACAATGAGCAGTTCTTC. The genes are TRBV5-5 and TRBJ2-1, with 11 bases aligning to TRBD2. CDR1 is SGHKS, CDR2 YYEKEE, per germline (reference sequence). The CDR3 is 17 residues long. V was pared by 2 bases and J by 5 bases, with 9 bases of the junction left unmatched.

This clonotype showed up just a few times. The CDR3 spells CAAAEGSEAFF. For the CDR3, the DNA is TGTGCTGCCGCCGAGGGGTCTGAAGCTTTCTTT. This chain links TRBV12-5 with TRBJ1-1; tentatively, D is TRBD1 (5 bases). Germline lookup yields CDR1 LGHNT and CDR2 FRNRAP. Trimming cost V 11 bases and J 6 bases, with 13 bases left between them. This CDR3 has 11 residues. The full variable domain, its missing parts supplied by reference TRBV12-5 and TRBJ1-1, is DARVTQTPRHKVTEMGQEVTMRCQPILGHNTVFWYRQTMMQGLELLAYFRNRAPLDDSGMPKDRFSAEMPDATLATLKIQPSEPRDSAVYFCAAAEGSEAFFGQGTRLTVV.

Many counts were recorded for this clonotype. V and J are TRBV20-1 and TRBJ2-4; a possible D gene is TRBD2 (7 bases). Trimming took off 7 bases at V and 8 bases at J, with 18 bases between the two ends. This CDR3 has 13 residues. Germline assignment: CDR1 DFQATT and CDR2 SNEGSKA (reference sequence). In DNA form, the CDR3 reads TGCAGTGGGCTTGCCGGAGGGGGGGACATTCAGTACTTC. It specifies CSGLAGGGDIQYF.

This clonotype was counted a single time. The gene calls are TRBV7-9 and TRBJ2-2, with 15 bases lining up with TRBD2. Looked up from germline, CDR1 is SEHNR and CDR2 is FQNEAQ (reference sequence). Losses at the gene ends were 6 bases for V and 7 bases for J; bases not matched to a gene: 15. CDR3 size: 19 residues. In DNA form, the CDR3 reads TGTGCCAGCAGGCAACTAAAACGGACTAGCGGGAGGGCCGGCGGGGAGCTGTTTTTT. Its protein is CASRQLKRTSGRAGGELFF.

The table lists this clonotype with many counts. The genes are TRBV18 and TRBJ2-1, with 8 bases identical to TRBD2. The CDR3 runs to 15 residues. CDR1 KGHSH and CDR2 LQKENI come from the germline V gene. The V and J ends lost 3 bases and 4 bases, in that order; junction bases with no gene match: 5. The CDR3, as DNA: TGTGCCAGCTCACCTGGGACTAGTCCATACAATGAGCAGTTCTTC. Its protein product is CASSPGTSPYNEQFF.

This chain uses TRBV28 with TRBJ2-5; the match to TRBD1 covers 12 bases. V was clipped by 3 bases and J by 7 bases; unmatched bases: 9. The CDR3 has 16 amino acids. Germline assignment: CDR1 MDHEN and CDR2 SYDVKM. CDR3 region: CASSLYGTGGAGTQYF. CDR3 nucleotide sequence: TGTGCCAGCAGTTTGTACGGGACAGGGGGCGCTGGGACCCAGTACTTC.

In its sample, this clonotype was seen many times. This chain links TRBV3-1 with TRBJ2-7; D unresolved. With 3 bases removed from V and 7 bases from J, the gap between germline ends came to 7 bases. Germline assignment: CDR1 LGHDT and CDR2 YNNKEL (reference sequence). This CDR3 has 11 residues. Here the CDR3 DNA reads TGTGCCAGCAGCCAGAATCGGGAGCAGTACTTC. The encoded protein is CASSQNREQYF.

This clonotype was picked up many times. The CDR3 DNA is TGTGCCAGCAGCTTCACAGGGGACTATGGCTACACCTTC. Its translation: CASSFTGDYGYTF. The chain has TRBV27 and TRBJ1-2, with 7 bases lining up with TRBD1. V was pared by 6 bases and J by 3 bases, with 4 bases of the junction left unmatched. The CDR3 has 13 residues. Per the germline V gene, CDR1 is MNHEY and CDR2 is SMNVEV (reference sequence).

This clonotype has at least ten counts. V gene TRBV27 combines with J gene TRBJ2-2; TRBD2 matches at 8 bases. The CDR3 is 15 amino acids. From germline, CDR1 is MNHEY and CDR2 SMNVEV (reference sequence). The V and J ends lost 6 bases and 5 bases, in that order; junction bases with no gene match: 8. Here the CDR3 DNA reads TGTGCCAGCAGCCCCTCGGGAGGGTTTACCGGGGAGCTGTTTTTT. Its translation is CASSPSGGFTGELFF.

This clonotype occurred many times. The V and J genes are TRBV11-1 and TRBJ2-1; 14 bases are a match to TRBD2. Looked up from germline, CDR1 is SGHAT and CDR2 is FQDESV (reference sequence). The V gene end was trimmed by 3 bases and the J gene end by 7 bases; junction bases not matched to a gene: 5. The CDR3 totals 16 residues. The CDR3 sequence is CASSFTGTSGSNEQFF. DNA of the CDR3: TGTGCCAGCAGCTTTACGGGGACTAGCGGGAGTAATGAGCAGTTCTTC.

The V and J genes are TRBV10-2 and TRBJ1-1, with D hard to call. Looked up from germline, CDR1 is WSHSY and CDR2 is SAAADI. Trimming stripped 7 bases from V and 8 bases from J, with 17 bases between. This CDR3 comprises 13 residues. CDR3 sequence: CASTPGRVDEAFF. The CDR3 DNA reads TGCGCCAGCACCCCCGGACGAGTCGACGAAGCTTTCTTT.

This chain uses TRBV27 with TRBJ2-1; maybe TRBD2 (6 bases). V was shortened by 4 bases and J by 7 bases, with 11 bases between the two germline ends. Germline assignment: CDR1 MNHEY and CDR2 SMNVEV (reference sequence). The CDR3 covers 13 residues. CDR3 in amino acids: CASSWGVRNEQFF. CDR3 coding DNA: TGTGCCAGCAGTTGGGGGGTGAGGAATGAGCAGTTCTTC.

The rearrangement links TRBV28 to TRBJ2-1; D ambiguous. Germline values: CDR1 MDHEN, CDR2 SYDVKM. The V gene lost 2 bases and the J gene lost 13 bases, with 9 bases spanning the gap. This CDR3 comprises 11 residues. The CDR3 loop reads CASSLRESQFF. In DNA form, the CDR3 reads TGTGCCAGCAGTTTACGAGAGAGTCAGTTCTTC.

In this sample, this clonotype turned up many times. V is TRBV30 and J is TRBJ2-1; the match to TRBD1 covers 9 bases. Trimming removed 2 bases from V and 1 base from J; junction bases left unmatched: 6. The CDR3 contains 16 residues. CDR1 and CDR2 (germline): GTSNPN, SVGIG (reference sequence). The CDR3 reads CAWSLGTGPSYNEQFF. DNA of the CDR3: TGTGCCTGGAGTTTGGGGACAGGGCCATCCTACAATGAGCAGTTCTTC.

V gene TRBV29-1 combines with J gene TRBJ2-3; D unresolved. This CDR3 region has 11 residues. Germline V CDR1 and CDR2: SQVTM, ANQGSEA. V was shortened by 6 bases and J by 6 bases, with 10 bases between the two germline ends. CDR3 nucleotides: TGCAGCGTCCATCCTGGGGATACGCAGTATTTT. It encodes CSVHPGDTQYF.

In this sample, this clonotype turned up many times. CDR3: CASSMGQVNTGELFF. CDR3 nucleotide sequence: TGTGCCAGCTCGATGGGACAGGTGAACACCGGGGAGCTGTTTTTT. The chain joins TRBV18 to TRBJ2-2, with 8 positions matching TRBD1. This CDR3 is 15 amino acids long. Germline V gene data show CDR1 as KGHSH and CDR2 as LQKENI. The junction had 4 bases not matched to a gene; V was cut back by 6 bases and J by 1 base.

This clonotype has at least ten counts. The CDR3 DNA sequence: TGTGCCAGCAGCTCCCGGGACGCGGCATGGAGGCAGTTCTTC. Residues: CASSSRDAAWRQFF. The chain links TRBV11-3 to TRBJ2-1, with D perhaps given as TRBD1 or TRBD2 (5 bases each). Germline V gene data show CDR1 as SGHNT and CDR2 as YENEEA. The CDR3 runs 14 residues. The V end lost 4 bases, the J end lost 12 bases, and 19 bases lay between the germline ends.

This clonotype was detected many times. The CDR3 DNA follows: TGTGCCAGCTCACCTAGCACAGTTCAAGAGACCCAGTACTTC. The encoded protein is CASSPSTVQETQYF. The chain couples TRBV18 to TRBJ2-5; no firm D call. This CDR3 has 14 residues. Trimming removed 3 bases at V and 2 bases at J, with 10 bases between. Germline CDR1 is KGHSH and CDR2 is LQKENI.

This clonotype showed up many times. V and J are TRBV5-1 and TRBJ2-7, with D uncertain. There are 15 residues in the CDR3. V was pared by 0 bases and J by 4 bases, with 14 bases between. CDR1 and CDR2 (germline): SGHRS, YFSETQ. The DNA of the CDR3 is TGCGCCAGCAGCTTGGAGTCTTCCATAGGGTACGAGCAGTACTTC. Protein sequence: CASSLESSIGYEQYF.

This clonotype came up once. One junction end does not reproduce the germline sequence, and a read error may be involved. The chain recombines TRBV5-1 with TRBJ2-4; the D is unclear. This CDR3 is 15 amino acids long. The germline V gene encodes CDR1 SGHRS and CDR2 YFSETQ. CDR3 in DNA: TGCGCCAGCAGGTTGGGTCCCCTAGCCAAAAACATTCAGTACTTC. Residues: CASRLGPLAKNIQYF.

This clonotype was observed many times. The chain is built from TRBV7-2 and TRBJ2-7, with 10 bases matching TRBD2. In germline, CDR1 is SGHTA, CDR2 FQGNSA. The CDR3 sequence is 15 residues long. V shed 6 bases and J 4 bases; nucleotides not matched to a gene: 9. The CDR3 DNA reads TGTGCCAGCAGTTCGGCCGGGACTAGCGTATACGAGCAGTACTTC. As protein: CASSSAGTSVYEQYF.

CDR3 sequence (DNA): TGTGCCAGCAGCCCCCGCAAAGCAGGCAGCTCCTACAATGAGCAGTTCTTC. Amino acid sequence: CASSPRKAGSSYNEQFF. V usage is TRBV6-2 or TRBV6-3 and J usage is TRBJ2-1; D is unresolved. CDR1 is MNHEY and CDR2 is SVGEGT in the germline V gene. This CDR3 is built from 17 residues. V shed 6 bases and J shed 0 bases, with 18 bases lying between them.

This clonotype appeared many times. The chain joins TRBV7-2 to TRBJ1-1, with D unclear. Germline V lookup: CDR1 SGHTA, CDR2 FQGNSA. The CDR3 covers 14 residues. The ends were cut back, 5 bases at V and 5 bases at J, with 15 bases in the middle. As DNA, the CDR3 is TGTGCCAGCAGCGCCCAGGCTTTTGGAACTGAAGCTTTCTTT. Amino acid sequence: CASSAQAFGTEAFF.

This clonotype was picked up many times. The chain recombines TRBV20-1 with TRBJ2-7, with 10 bases fitting TRBD2. The CDR3 has 14 amino acids. V lost 6 bases to trimming and J lost 2 bases; unmatched junction nucleotides: 7. Germline CDR1 is DFQATT and CDR2 is SNEGSKA (reference sequence). CDR3 DNA: TGCAGTGCCTGGACTAGCGGATCGACCTACGAGCAGTACTTC. Translated: CSAWTSGSTYEQYF.

CDR3 loop: CASSLPRHQAGTIYF. The CDR3 DNA is TGTGCCAGCAGCTTGCCGAGACACCAAGCTGGCACCATATATTTT. V and J are TRBV5-8 and TRBJ1-3; D gene ambiguous. Germline-derived CDR1 and CDR2 are SGHTS and YDEGEE. The CDR3 spans 15 residues. V dropped 1 base and J dropped 9 bases, with 17 bases sitting between them.

This clonotype has a count of ten or more. The J gene is TRBJ1-1, the V gene TRBV10-3, with D tentatively TRBD1 (5 bases). CDR3 length equals 17 residues. Germline-derived CDR1 and CDR2 are ENHRY and SYGVKD. V lost 4 bases, J lost 1 base, and 19 bases lay in between. The CDR3 here is CAISGGASGQQNTEAFF. CDR3 nucleotides: TGTGCCATCAGTGGTGGGGCCAGTGGCCAGCAGAACACTGAAGCTTTCTTT.

There are a few counts of this clonotype. The rearrangement uses TRBV11-2 and TRBJ2-7, with D tentatively TRBD1 (5 bases). The V end lost 1 base, the J end lost 6 bases, and 10 bases lay between the germline ends. The CDR3 contains 13 residues. Germline CDR1 and CDR2: SGHAT and FQNNGV. The CDR3 protein is CASSLGGWSEQYF. CDR3 bases: TGTGCCAGCAGCTTAGGGGGCTGGTCCGAGCAGTACTTC.